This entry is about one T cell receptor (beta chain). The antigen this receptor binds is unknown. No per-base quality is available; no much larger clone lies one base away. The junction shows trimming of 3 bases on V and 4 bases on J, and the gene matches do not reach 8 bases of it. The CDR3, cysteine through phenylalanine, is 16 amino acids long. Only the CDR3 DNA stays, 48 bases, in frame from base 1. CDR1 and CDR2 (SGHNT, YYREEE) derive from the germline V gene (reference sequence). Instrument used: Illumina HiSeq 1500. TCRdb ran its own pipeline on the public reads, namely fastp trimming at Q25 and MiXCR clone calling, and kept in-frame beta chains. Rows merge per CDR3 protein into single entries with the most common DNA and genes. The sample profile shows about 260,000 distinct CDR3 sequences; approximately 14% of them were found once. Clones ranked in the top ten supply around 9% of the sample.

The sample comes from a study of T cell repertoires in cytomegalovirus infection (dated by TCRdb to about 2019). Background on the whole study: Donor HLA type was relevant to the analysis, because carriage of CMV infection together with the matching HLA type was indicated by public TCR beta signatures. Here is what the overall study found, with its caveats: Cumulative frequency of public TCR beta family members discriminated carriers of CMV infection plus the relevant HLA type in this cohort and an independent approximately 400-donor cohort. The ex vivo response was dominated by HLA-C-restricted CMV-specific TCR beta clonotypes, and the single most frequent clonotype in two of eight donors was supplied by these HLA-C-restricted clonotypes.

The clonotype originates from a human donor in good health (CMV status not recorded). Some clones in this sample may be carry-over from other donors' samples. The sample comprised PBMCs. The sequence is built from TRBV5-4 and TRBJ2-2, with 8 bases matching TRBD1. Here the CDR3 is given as CASSSPRQGSTGELFF. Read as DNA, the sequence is TGTGCCAGCAGCTCGCCCCGACAGGGGAGCACCGGGGAGCTGTTTTTT. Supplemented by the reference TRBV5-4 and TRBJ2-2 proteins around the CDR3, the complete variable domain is ETGVTQSPTHLIKTRGQQVTLRCSSQSGHNTVSWYQQALGQGPQFIFQYYREEENGRGNFPPRFSGLQFPNYSSELNVNALELDDSALYLCASSSPRQGSTGELFFGEGSRLTVL.